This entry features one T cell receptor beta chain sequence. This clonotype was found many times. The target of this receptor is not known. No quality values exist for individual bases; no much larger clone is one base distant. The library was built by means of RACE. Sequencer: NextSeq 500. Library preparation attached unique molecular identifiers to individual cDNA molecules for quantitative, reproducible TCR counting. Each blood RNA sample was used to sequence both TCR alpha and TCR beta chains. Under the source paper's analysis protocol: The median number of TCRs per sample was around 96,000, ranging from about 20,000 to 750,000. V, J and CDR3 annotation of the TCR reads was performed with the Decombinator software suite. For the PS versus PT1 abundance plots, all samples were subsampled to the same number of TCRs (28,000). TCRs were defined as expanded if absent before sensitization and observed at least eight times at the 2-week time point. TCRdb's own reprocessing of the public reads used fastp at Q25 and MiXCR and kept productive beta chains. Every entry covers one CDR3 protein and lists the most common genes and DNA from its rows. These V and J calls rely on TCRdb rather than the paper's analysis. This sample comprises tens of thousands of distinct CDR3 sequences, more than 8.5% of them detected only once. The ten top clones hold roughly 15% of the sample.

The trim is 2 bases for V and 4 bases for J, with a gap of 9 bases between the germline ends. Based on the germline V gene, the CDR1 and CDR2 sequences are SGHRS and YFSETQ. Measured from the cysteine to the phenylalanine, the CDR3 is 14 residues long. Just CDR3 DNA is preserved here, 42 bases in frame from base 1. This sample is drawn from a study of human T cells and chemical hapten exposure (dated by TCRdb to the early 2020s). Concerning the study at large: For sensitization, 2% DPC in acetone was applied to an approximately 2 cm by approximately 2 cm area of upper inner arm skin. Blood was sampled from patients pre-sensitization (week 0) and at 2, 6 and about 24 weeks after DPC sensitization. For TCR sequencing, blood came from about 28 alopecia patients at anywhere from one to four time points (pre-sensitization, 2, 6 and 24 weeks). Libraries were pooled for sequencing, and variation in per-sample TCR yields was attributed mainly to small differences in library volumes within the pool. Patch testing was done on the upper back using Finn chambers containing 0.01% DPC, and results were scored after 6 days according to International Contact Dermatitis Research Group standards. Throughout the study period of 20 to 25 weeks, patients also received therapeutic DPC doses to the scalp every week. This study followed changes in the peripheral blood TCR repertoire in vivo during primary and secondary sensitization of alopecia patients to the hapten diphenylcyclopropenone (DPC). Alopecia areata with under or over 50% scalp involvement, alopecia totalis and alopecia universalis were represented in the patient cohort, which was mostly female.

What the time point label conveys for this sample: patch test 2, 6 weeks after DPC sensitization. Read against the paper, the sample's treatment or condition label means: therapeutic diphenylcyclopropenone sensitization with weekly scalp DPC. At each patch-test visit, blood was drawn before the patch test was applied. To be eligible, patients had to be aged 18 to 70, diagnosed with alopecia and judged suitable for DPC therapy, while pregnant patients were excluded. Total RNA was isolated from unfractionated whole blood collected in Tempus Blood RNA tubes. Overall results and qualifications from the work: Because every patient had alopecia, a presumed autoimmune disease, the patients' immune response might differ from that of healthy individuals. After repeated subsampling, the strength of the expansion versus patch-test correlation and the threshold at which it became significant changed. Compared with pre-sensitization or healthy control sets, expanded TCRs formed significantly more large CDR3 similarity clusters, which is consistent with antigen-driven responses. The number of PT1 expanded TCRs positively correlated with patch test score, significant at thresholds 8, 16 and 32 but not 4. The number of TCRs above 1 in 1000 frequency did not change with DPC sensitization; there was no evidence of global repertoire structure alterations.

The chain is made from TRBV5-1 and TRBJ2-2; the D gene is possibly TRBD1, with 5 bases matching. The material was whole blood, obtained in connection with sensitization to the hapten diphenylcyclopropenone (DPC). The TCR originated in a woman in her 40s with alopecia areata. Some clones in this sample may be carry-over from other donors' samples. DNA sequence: TGCGCCAGCAGCTTTAGGGGCGGCACCGGGGAGCTGTTTTTT. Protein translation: CASSFRGGTGELFF.